The 32 T cell receptor beta chains presented below share a single source sample, sequenced in a study of T cell repertoires in cytomegalovirus infection. What these receptors recognize is not known. TCRdb re-called the reads with MiXCR, one entry per CDR3 protein. The data contain roughly 87,000 distinct CDR3 sequences, approximately 30% of them singletons. Source: CD8+ T cells from cultured PBMCs, taken from culture after CMV antigen stimulation. The receptors stem from a human donor in good health (CMV status not recorded). Some clones in this sample may be carry-over from other donors' samples.

The chain employs TRBV19 and TRBJ1-1; 10 bases line up with TRBD1. V shed 4 bases and J 5 bases; nucleotides not matched to a gene: 4. The CDR3 is made up of 14 amino acids. In germline, CDR1 is LNHDA, CDR2 SQIVND (reference sequence). In nucleotides, the CDR3 is TGTGCCAGTAGTAAAGACAGGGGGCTTACTGAAGCTTTCTTT. This translates into CASSKDRGLTEAFF. Full variable domain (outside the CDR3, taken from reference TRBV19 and TRBJ1-1): DGGITQSPKYLFRKEGQNVTLSCEQNLNHDAMYWYRQDPGQGLRLIYYSQIVNDFQKGDIAEGYSVSREKKESFPLTVTSAQKNPTAFYLCASSKDRGLTEAFFGQGTRLTVV.

The chain uses TRBV2 and TRBJ2-7; D is uncertain. CDR3 length: 14 amino acids. Germline CDR1 reads SNHLY; CDR2 reads FYNNEI. V shed 4 bases and J shed 2 bases, with 12 bases lying between them. As DNA, the CDR3 is TGTGCCAGCAGTGGGCCAAGTCACCCCTACGAGCAGTACTTC. The encoded protein is CASSGPSHPYEQYF. Full variable domain (rest looked up from reference TRBV2 and TRBJ2-7): EPEVTQTPSHQVTQMGQEVILRCVPISNHLYFYWYRQILGQKVEFLVSFYNNEISEKSEIFDDQFSVERPDGSNFTLKIRSTKLEDSAMYFCASSGPSHPYEQYFGPGTRLTVT.

V and J are TRBV13 and TRBJ2-1; D gene unclear. V dropped 2 bases and J dropped 7 bases, with 6 bases sitting between them. The CDR3 has 12 residues. CDR1 and CDR2 (germline): PRHDT, FYEKMQ (reference sequence). The CDR3 is CASSLKGNEQFF. In DNA, the CDR3 is TGTGCCAGCAGCTTAAAGGGAAATGAGCAGTTCTTC.

This clonotype was recorded a few times. The chain has TRBV20-1 and TRBJ2-1; TRBD2 matches at 11 bases. The CDR3 totals 14 residues. Germline lookup yields CDR1 DFQATT and CDR2 SNEGSKA (reference sequence). After removal of 3 bases from V and 9 bases from J, the junction contained 7 bases not matched to a gene. The CDR3 DNA follows: TGCAGTGCTAGGAAGACTAGCGGGGTGGTTGAGCAGTTCTTC. Protein: CSARKTSGVVEQFF.

The CDR3 region is CASSFPQGETQYF. CDR3 bases: TGTGCCAGCAGTTTTCCGCAGGGTGAGACCCAGTACTTC. This chain connects TRBV28 to TRBJ2-5; TRBD1 might be the D (5 bases). This CDR3 spans 13 amino acids. V lost 3 bases to trimming and J lost 5 bases, with 10 bases between them. Germline CDR1 MDHEN, CDR2 SYDVKM. The full variable domain, rest sourced from reference TRBV28 and TRBJ2-5, is DVKVTQSSRYLVKRTGEKVFLECVQDMDHENMFWYRQDPGLGLRLIYFSYDVKMKEKGDIPEGYSVSREKKERFSLILESASTNQTSMYLCASSFPQGETQYFGPGTRLLVL.

This clonotype was seen more than once but under ten times. This chain links TRBV6-2 or TRBV6-3 with TRBJ1-1; no clear D. This CDR3 spans 14 amino acids. V dropped 0 bases and J dropped 6 bases, with 11 bases sitting between them. The germline CDR1 and CDR2 sequences are MNHEY and SVGEGT. This CDR3 is CASSYSNSLAEAFF. The DNA for the CDR3 is TGTGCCAGCAGTTACTCGAATTCCCTCGCTGAAGCTTTCTTT.

The V and J genes are TRBV4-2 and TRBJ2-7; 8 bases fit TRBD1. V lost 6 bases, J lost 7 bases, and 8 bases stayed unmatched. There are 13 residues in the CDR3. Germline V lookup: CDR1 LGHNA, CDR2 YNFKEQ. CDR3 residues: CASSPDRVREQYF. DNA of the CDR3: TGTGCCAGCAGTCCGGACAGGGTGAGAGAGCAGTACTTC.

The chain links TRBV6-1 to TRBJ2-1, with TRBD2 matching 14 bases. Germline values: CDR1 MNHNS, CDR2 SASEGT. The CDR3 consists of 15 residues. The V gene end was trimmed by 5 bases and the J gene end by 7 bases; junction bases not matched to a gene: 4. The CDR3 bases are TGTGCCAGCAGTCGACTAGCGGGGGGGCCAAATGAGCAGTTCTTC. Encoded protein: CASSRLAGGPNEQFF.

The J gene is TRBJ1-2, the V gene TRBV25-1, with TRBD1 identical over 8 bases. The CDR3 spans 13 residues. Germline CDR1 MGHDK, CDR2 SYGVNS. V lost 5 bases, J lost 8 bases, and 7 bases stayed unmatched. The CDR3 sequence is CASSRGTGNGYTF. The CDR3 region has the DNA TGTGCCAGCAGTAGAGGGACAGGTAACGGCTACACCTTC.

This clonotype has a handful of counts. The rearrangement links TRBV6-5 to TRBJ1-1; D is possibly TRBD1 (6 bases). Germline V lookup: CDR1 MNHEY, CDR2 SVGAGI. Trimming stripped 5 bases from V and 0 bases from J, with 16 bases between. The CDR3 runs 16 residues. The DNA of the CDR3 is TGTGCCAGCAGTCCAACAGGGAATAGGGTGAACACTGAAGCTTTCTTT. Its translation: CASSPTGNRVNTEAFF.

This clonotype was recorded a few times. The rearrangement links TRBV28 to TRBJ2-1; 10 nucleotides line up with TRBD2. Germline-derived CDR1 and CDR2 are MDHEN and SYDVKM. There are 22 residues in the CDR3. Unmatched junction bases numbered 21, after V lost 2 bases and J lost 2 bases. The CDR3 region has the DNA TGTGCCAGCAGTTTAGCCTTTTTCCAGGGGGCTCCAGCGGGGGGGCCCTACAATGAGCAGTTCTTC. Its protein product is CASSLAFFQGAPAGGPYNEQFF.

This clonotype was detected only a few times. V gene TRBV10-3 combines with J gene TRBJ2-7; 8 nucleotides line up with TRBD2. The CDR3 is made up of 14 amino acids. V shed 4 bases, J shed 6 bases, and the junction held 8 bases outside the gene matches. The germline CDR1 and CDR2 sequences are ENHRY and SYGVKD. The CDR3 DNA sequence: TGTGCCATCAGTGCAAGCGGGGGAGGAATCGAGCAGTACTTC. It is translated as CAISASGGGIEQYF.

For the CDR3, the DNA is TGTGGCCCGGATGGGGGGCACGAAGAGTTCTTT. Protein sequence: CGPDGGHEEFF. The chain carries TRBV6-1 and TRBJ1-1; perhaps TRBD1 as D (6 bases). The CDR3 contains 11 residues. Germline CDR1 MNHNS, CDR2 SASEGT.

This sequence joins TRBV15 and TRBJ1-1; 7 nucleotides match TRBD1. This CDR3 has 15 residues. Per germline, CDR1 LNHNV and CDR2 YYDKDF (reference sequence). With 3 bases clipped from V and 6 bases from J, the junction kept 10 bases outside the gene matches. CDR3 bases: TGTGCCACCAGCAGTAAGGGACAGAGGGGAGCTGAAGCTTTCTTT. It translates to CATSSKGQRGAEAFF.

The chain is built from TRBV4-2 and TRBJ2-1; D is unclear. V gave up 4 bases and J gave up 7 bases, with 17 bases separating them. The germline V gene encodes CDR1 LGHNA and CDR2 YNFKEQ. CDR3 length equals 15 residues. The CDR3 here is CASSPHFGNANEQFF. CDR3 nucleotides: TGTGCCAGCAGCCCCCACTTCGGTAATGCGAATGAGCAGTTCTTC.

The chain uses TRBV9 and TRBJ2-7, with D perhaps matching TRBD2 (5 bases). Trimming took off 0 bases at V and 5 bases at J, with 9 bases between the two ends. Per germline, CDR1 SGDLS and CDR2 YYNGEE. The CDR3 sequence is 13 residues long. Here the CDR3 reads CASSVGTGDEQYF. CDR3 in DNA: TGTGCCAGCAGCGTAGGGACCGGGGACGAGCAGTACTTC.

The CDR3 DNA follows: TGTGCCAGCAGCGATGGATTCTACAATGAGCAGTTCTTC. It specifies CASSDGFYNEQFF. The V gene is TRBV2, the J gene TRBJ2-1, with D uncertain. CDR3 length: 13 amino acids. Germline assignment: CDR1 SNHLY and CDR2 FYNNEI. V lost 6 bases and J lost 3, with 9 bases in between.

This clonotype was observed many times. The chain combines TRBV4-2 with TRBJ2-3, with 14 bases identical to TRBD2. Losses at the gene ends were 5 bases for V and 11 bases for J; bases not matched to a gene: 9. The germline V gene has CDR1 LGHNA and CDR2 YNFKEQ. The CDR3 covers 15 residues. CDR3 coding DNA: TGTGCCAGCAGCTTGACTAGCGGGGGGGCAGAGGAGCAGTATTTT. Amino acids: CASSLTSGGAEEQYF.

This clonotype was seen a handful of times. The chain recombines TRBV7-6 with TRBJ2-5; a weak D match, TRBD2 (5 bases). Germline V gene sequence: CDR1 SGHVS, CDR2 FNYEAQ. The CDR3 is 13 amino acids. Deletions cut 2 bases from V and 5 bases from J, with 9 bases between. The CDR3 reads CASSLSRDETQYF. DNA of the CDR3: TGTGCCAGCAGCTTATCACGGGATGAGACCCAGTACTTC.

This clonotype has a count of ten or more. V usage is TRBV12-3 or TRBV12-4 and J usage is TRBJ2-3; 7 bases map to TRBD2. The CDR3 consists of 15 residues. Unmatched junction bases numbered 8, after V lost 7 bases and J lost 1 base. CDR3 sequence: CASTSGGGGTDTQYF. DNA of the CDR3: TGTGCCAGCACCTCTGGGGGGGGGGGCACAGATACGCAGTATTTT.

There are many counts of this clonotype. This chain connects TRBV20-1 to TRBJ2-1; possibly TRBD1 for D (5 bases). Trimming removed 2 bases from V and 5 bases from J, with 10 bases in between. CDR3 length equals 13 residues. In germline, CDR1 is DFQATT, CDR2 SNEGSKA (reference sequence). In DNA, the CDR3 is TGCAGTGCTAGACAGGGCTTCGACAATGAGCAGTTCTTC. The encoded protein is CSARQGFDNEQFF.

Ten or more counts support this clonotype. The rearrangement joins TRBV4-2 to TRBJ2-2, with 13 bases matching TRBD2. The germline gives CDR1 LGHNA, CDR2 YNFKEQ. This CDR3 is 18 amino acids long. J lost 0 bases, V lost 1 base, and 2 bases had no gene match. The CDR3 bases are TGTGCCAGCAGCCAAGGGACTAGCGGGGGATCGAACACCGGGGAGCTGTTTTTT. Amino acid sequence: CASSQGTSGGSNTGELFF.

The J gene is TRBJ1-6, the V gene TRBV6-1; D gene unclear. CDR3 length: 13 amino acids. The germline V gene encodes CDR1 MNHNS and CDR2 SASEGT. V lost 0 bases to trimming and J lost 8 bases, with 5 bases between them. The CDR3 nucleotides are TGTGCCAGCAGTGAAGCGCTTCATTCACCCCTCCACTTT. Its translation: CASSEALHSPLHF.

This chain joins TRBV20-1 and TRBJ1-2; tentatively, D is TRBD1 (5 bases). The length of the CDR3 is 14 residues. Germline V gene lookup returns CDR1 DFQATT and CDR2 SNEGSKA (reference sequence). Trimming pared 0 bases from V and 4 bases from J, leaving 12 bases between. CDR3 DNA sequence: TGCAGTGCTAGAGATCCTGCAGGGCGCTATGGCTACACCTTC. As protein: CSARDPAGRYGYTF.

At least ten counts were recorded for this clonotype. The CDR3 spells CASSLPWDRASTDTQYF. CDR3 sequence (DNA): TGTGCCAGCAGCCTACCCTGGGACAGGGCCAGCACAGATACGCAGTATTTT. The chain employs TRBV7-2 and TRBJ2-3; 9 bases map to TRBD1. V gave up 5 bases and J gave up 0 bases; unmatched junction bases: 9. The germline CDR1 and CDR2 sequences are SGHTA and FQGNSA. The CDR3 covers 17 residues.

The sample holds many counts of this clonotype. The V and J genes are TRBV7-9 and TRBJ2-1; D unclear. The length of the CDR3 is 12 residues. The germline gives CDR1 SEHNR, CDR2 FQNEAQ (reference sequence). The V end lost 5 bases, the J end lost 8 bases, and 10 bases lay between the germline ends. The CDR3 loop reads CASSQQLDEQFF. CDR3 nucleotides: TGTGCCAGCAGCCAACAGCTCGATGAGCAGTTCTTC. The variable domain in full, completed from reference TRBV7-9 and TRBJ2-1, reads DTGVSQNPRHKITKRGQNVTFRCDPISEHNRLYWYRQTLGQGPEFLTYFQNEAQLEKSRLLSDRFSAERPKGSFSTLEIQRTEQGDSAMYLCASSQQLDEQFFGPGTRLTVL.

Many counts were recorded for this clonotype. The chain links TRBV6-6 to TRBJ1-4; 7 bases match TRBD1. The junction had 7 bases not matched to a gene; V was cut back by 6 bases and J by 12 bases. There are 12 residues in the CDR3. Germline V gene lookup returns CDR1 MNHNY and CDR2 SVGAGI (reference sequence). The DNA for the CDR3 is TGTGCCAGCAGGTCGGACAGGTTGGAACTGTTTTTT. This codes for CASRSDRLELFF.

The chain uses TRBV5-1 and TRBJ1-6, with D perhaps TRBD1 (6 bases). The CDR3 runs to 15 residues. With 4 bases removed from V and 0 bases from J, the gap between germline ends came to 8 bases. CDR1 and CDR2 (germline): SGHRS, YFSETQ. CDR3 in DNA: TGCGCCAGCAGCGCGGACAGCTCCTATAATTCACCCCTCCACTTT. Its translation: CASSADSSYNSPLHF.

The gene calls are TRBV6-1 and TRBJ2-1, with D maybe TRBD1 (5 bases). Trimming removed 2 bases from V and 5 bases from J, with 19 bases in between. Per germline, CDR1 MNHNS and CDR2 SASEGT. The CDR3 sequence is 17 residues long. CDR3 sequence reads: CASSEYRQGPPNNEQFF. The CDR3 DNA reads TGTGCCAGCAGTGAATATCGGCAGGGCCCACCGAACAATGAGCAGTTCTTC.

This clonotype was picked up a small number of times. The chain carries TRBV11-2 and TRBJ2-2; D not resolved. This CDR3 is 16 amino acids long. V lost 0 bases and J lost 2, with 10 bases in between. Germline V lookup: CDR1 SGHAT, CDR2 FQNNGV. The CDR3 nucleotides read TGTGCCAGCAGCTTAGATTGGCAGGAAAACACCGGGGAGCTGTTTTTT. Translating gives CASSLDWQENTGELFF.

This clonotype has at least ten counts. The rearrangement links TRBV2 to TRBJ2-7, with 7 nucleotides matching TRBD2. CDR3 length: 14 amino acids. V gave up 6 bases and J gave up 1 base; unmatched junction bases: 6. Germline V gene data show CDR1 as SNHLY and CDR2 as FYNNEI. CDR3 sequence (DNA): TGTGCCAGCAGGGGGGGGGGACCATCCTACGAGCAGTACTTC. It yields the protein CASRGGGPSYEQYF.

This clonotype was counted ten times or more. The chain links TRBV20-1 to TRBJ2-2; D is ambiguous. V dropped 2 bases and J dropped 5 bases, with 3 bases sitting between them. The CDR3 contains 11 residues. CDR1 is DFQATT, CDR2 SNEGSKA, per germline (reference sequence). This CDR3 is CSARLTGELFF. The DNA for the CDR3 is TGCAGTGCTAGACTAACCGGGGAGCTGTTTTTT.